A selection of T cell receptor beta chains follows, all from one sample in a study of blood T cell repertoires in COVID-19. Profiling relied on immunoSEQ multiplex PCR, and the TCRdb table lists in-frame clones only, not all of them. The table records 45,000 or so clones, almost 85% of them present only once. The sample comprised peripheral blood. Receptors originate from a human donor in a cohort sampled during active COVID-19. Each CDR3 is given without its conserved first and last residue.

v_call | cdr3_aa
TRBV6-5 | ASSPRGAEGTQY
TRBV6-1 | ASSGGSGRYTDTQY
TRBV7-2 | ASSLGSRALAKNIQY
TRBV28 | ASSLRGFEQGLGELF
TRBV4-3 | ASSYTSKETQY
TRBV29-1 | SGSQGDTEAF
TRBV6-4 | ASSVGGDEQF
TRBV4-3 | ASSQEPQGENEKLF
TRBV5-1 | ASSPGGKQETQY
TRBV18 | ASSNTPEQY
TRBV11-3 | ASSQRGTNTEAF
TRBV19 | ASSIAQEADIQY
TRBV9 | ASSASGRGRGELF
TRBV27 | ASRGTGGLSNQPQH
TRBV5-1 | ASAAGEDTQY
TRBV7-3 | ASSLTGSVETDTQY
TRBV7-2 | ASSLDGSLDTQY